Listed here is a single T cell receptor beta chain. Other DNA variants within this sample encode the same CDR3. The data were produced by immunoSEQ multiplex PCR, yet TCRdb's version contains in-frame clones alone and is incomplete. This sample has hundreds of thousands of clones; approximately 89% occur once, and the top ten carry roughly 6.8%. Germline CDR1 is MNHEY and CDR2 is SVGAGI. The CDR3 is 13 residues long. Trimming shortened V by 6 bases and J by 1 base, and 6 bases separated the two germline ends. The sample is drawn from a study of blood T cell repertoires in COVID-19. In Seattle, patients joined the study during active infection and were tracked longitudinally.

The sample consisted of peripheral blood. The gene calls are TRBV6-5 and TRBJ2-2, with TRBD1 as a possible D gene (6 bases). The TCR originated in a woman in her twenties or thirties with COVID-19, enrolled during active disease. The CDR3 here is CASRQGNTGELFF. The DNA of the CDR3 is TGTGCCAGCAGACAGGGGAACACCGGGGAGCTGTTTTTT.